These 3 T cell receptor beta chains were sequenced from one sample in a study of T cells after yellow fever vaccination. One entry per CDR3 protein, called by TCRdb with MiXCR from the 5' RACE reads. This table holds 150,000 to 200,000 distinct CDR3 sequences, approximately 9.9% found once. This material consisted of CD8+ T cells sorted from PBMCs, taken 45 days after the yellow fever booster vaccination. Receptors originate from a man younger than 30 who received the YFV17D yellow fever vaccine.

The chain joins TRBV28 to TRBJ2-5; TRBD1 or TRBD2 may be the D gene (5 bases each). Trimming took 3 bases from V and 2 from J, leaving 10 bases between them. Germline V CDR1 and CDR2: MDHEN, SYDVKM. The CDR3 covers 14 residues. The CDR3 nucleotides are TGTGCCAGCAGTTTCCGGGACGGGCAAGAGACCCAGTACTTC. Translation: CASSFRDGQETQYF. The variable domain in full, with the rest retrieved from reference TRBV28 and TRBJ2-5, is DVKVTQSSRYLVKRTGEKVFLECVQDMDHENMFWYRQDPGLGLRLIYFSYDVKMKEKGDIPEGYSVSREKKERFSLILESASTNQTSMYLCASSFRDGQETQYFGPGTRLLVL.

In its sample, this clonotype was seen a few times. J is TRBJ2-2 and V is TRBV11-2, with D possibly TRBD2 on 6 matching bases. The CDR3 runs 15 residues. V was trimmed by 4 bases and J by 4 bases, leaving 13 bases between them. The germline gives CDR1 SGHAT, CDR2 FQNNGV. The DNA of the CDR3 is TGTGCCAGCAGCTCCCCCGGGGGTGCCACCGGGGAGCTGTTTTTT. As protein: CASSSPGGATGELFF.

This clonotype was seen many times. The chain couples TRBV27 to TRBJ2-7, with 9 bases lining up with TRBD1. The CDR3 totals 14 residues. V dropped 3 bases and J dropped 4; count of bases not matched to a gene: 4. Germline values: CDR1 MNHEY, CDR2 SMNVEV (reference sequence). This CDR3 reads CASSFTGTGYEQYF. The CDR3 region has the DNA TGTGCCAGCAGTTTTACCGGGACAGGGTACGAGCAGTACTTC.